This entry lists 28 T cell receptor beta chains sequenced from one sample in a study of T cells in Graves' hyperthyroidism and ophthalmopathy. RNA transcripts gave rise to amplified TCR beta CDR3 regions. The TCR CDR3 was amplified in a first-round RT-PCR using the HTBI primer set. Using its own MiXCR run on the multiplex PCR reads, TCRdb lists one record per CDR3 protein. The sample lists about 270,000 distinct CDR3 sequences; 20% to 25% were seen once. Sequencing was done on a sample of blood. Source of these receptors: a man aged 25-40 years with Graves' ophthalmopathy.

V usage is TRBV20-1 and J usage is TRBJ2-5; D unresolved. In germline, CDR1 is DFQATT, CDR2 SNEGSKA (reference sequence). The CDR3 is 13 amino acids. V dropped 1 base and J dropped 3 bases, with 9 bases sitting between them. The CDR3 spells CSARVWGKETQYF. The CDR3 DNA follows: TGCAGTGCTAGAGTCTGGGGAAAAGAGACCCAGTACTTC.

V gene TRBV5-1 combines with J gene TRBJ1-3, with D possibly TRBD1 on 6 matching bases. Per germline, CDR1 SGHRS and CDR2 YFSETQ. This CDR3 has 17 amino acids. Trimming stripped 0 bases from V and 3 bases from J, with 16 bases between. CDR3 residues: CASSLGGQRGVGNTIYF. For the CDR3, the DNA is TGCGCCAGCAGCTTGGGTGGACAGCGCGGAGTTGGAAACACCATATATTTT.

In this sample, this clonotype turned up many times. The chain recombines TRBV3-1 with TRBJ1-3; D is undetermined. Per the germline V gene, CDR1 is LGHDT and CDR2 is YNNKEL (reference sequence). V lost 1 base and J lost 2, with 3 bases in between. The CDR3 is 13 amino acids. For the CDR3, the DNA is TGTGCCAGCAGCCAAGCCCCTGGAAACACCATATATTTT. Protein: CASSQAPGNTIYF.

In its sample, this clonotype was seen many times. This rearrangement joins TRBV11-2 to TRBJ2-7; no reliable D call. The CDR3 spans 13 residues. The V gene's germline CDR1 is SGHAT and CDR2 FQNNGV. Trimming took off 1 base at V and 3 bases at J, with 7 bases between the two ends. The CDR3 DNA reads TGTGCCAGCAGCTTAGGCGGCTTCTACGAGCAGTACTTC. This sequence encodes CASSLGGFYEQYF.

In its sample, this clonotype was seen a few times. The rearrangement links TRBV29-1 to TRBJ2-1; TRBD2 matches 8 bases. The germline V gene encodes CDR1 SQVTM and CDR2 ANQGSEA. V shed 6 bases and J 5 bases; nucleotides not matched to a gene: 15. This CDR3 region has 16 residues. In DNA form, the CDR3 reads TGCAGCGTGACCCGTCCGGGAGCGGGAGTCGACAATGAGCAGTTCTTC. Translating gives CSVTRPGAGVDNEQFF.

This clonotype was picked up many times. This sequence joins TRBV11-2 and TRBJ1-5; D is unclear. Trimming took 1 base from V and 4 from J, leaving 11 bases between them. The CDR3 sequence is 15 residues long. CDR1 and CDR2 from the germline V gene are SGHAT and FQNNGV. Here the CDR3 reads CASSLGAHINQPQHF. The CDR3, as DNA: TGTGCCAGCAGCTTAGGTGCCCACATTAATCAGCCCCAGCATTTT.

The CDR3 here is CASSEGAWGLRGVNYGYTF. The CDR3 DNA reads as TGTGCCAGCAGTGAAGGGGCGTGGGGGTTGCGGGGCGTCAACTATGGCTACACCTTC. The chain combines TRBV6-1 with TRBJ1-2; possibly TRBD1 for D (5 bases). CDR1 and CDR2 from the germline V gene are MNHNS and SASEGT. V dropped 1 base and J dropped 2 bases, with 23 bases sitting between them. The CDR3 is 19 amino acids.

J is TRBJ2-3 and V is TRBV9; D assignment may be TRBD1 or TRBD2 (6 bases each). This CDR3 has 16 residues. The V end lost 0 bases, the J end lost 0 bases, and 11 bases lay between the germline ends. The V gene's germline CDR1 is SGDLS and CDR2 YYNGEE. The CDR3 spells CASSVAGGTSTDTQYF. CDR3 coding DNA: TGTGCCAGCAGCGTAGCTGGGGGGACAAGCACAGATACGCAGTATTTT.

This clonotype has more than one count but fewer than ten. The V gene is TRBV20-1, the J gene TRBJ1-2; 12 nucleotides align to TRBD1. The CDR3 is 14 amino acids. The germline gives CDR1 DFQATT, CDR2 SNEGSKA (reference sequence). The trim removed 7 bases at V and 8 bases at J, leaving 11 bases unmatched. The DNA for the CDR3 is TGCAGTGTTCCCCCGGGACAGGGGGCTGGGGGCTACACCTTC. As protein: CSVPPGQGAGGYTF.

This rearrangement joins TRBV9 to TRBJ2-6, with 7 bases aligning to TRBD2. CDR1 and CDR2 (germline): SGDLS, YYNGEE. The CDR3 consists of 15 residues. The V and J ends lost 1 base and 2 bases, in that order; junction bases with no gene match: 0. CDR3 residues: CASSVRGAGANVLTF. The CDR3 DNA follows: TGTGCCAGCAGCGTACGGGGGGCTGGGGCCAACGTCCTGACTTTC.

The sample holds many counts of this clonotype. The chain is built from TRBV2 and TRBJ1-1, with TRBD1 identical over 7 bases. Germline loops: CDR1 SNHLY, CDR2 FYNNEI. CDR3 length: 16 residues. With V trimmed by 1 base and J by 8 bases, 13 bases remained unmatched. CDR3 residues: CASSEGGHRQGGEAFF. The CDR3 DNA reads TGTGCCAGCAGTGAAGGGGGACATAGACAGGGAGGAGAAGCTTTCTTT.

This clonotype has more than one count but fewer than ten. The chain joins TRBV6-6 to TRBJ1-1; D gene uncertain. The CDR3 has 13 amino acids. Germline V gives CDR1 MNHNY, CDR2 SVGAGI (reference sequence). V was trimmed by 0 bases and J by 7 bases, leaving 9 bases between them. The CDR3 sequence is CASSYSVDREAFF. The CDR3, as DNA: TGTGCCAGCAGTTACTCGGTCGACCGTGAAGCTTTCTTT.

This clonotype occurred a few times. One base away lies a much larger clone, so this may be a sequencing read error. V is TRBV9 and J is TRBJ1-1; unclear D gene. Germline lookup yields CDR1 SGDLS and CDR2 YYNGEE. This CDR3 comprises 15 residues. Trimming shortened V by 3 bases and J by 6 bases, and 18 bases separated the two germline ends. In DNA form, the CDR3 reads TGTGCCAGCAGCGGGATAGGGAACCTGGTGGCTGAAGCTTTCTTT. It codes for CASSGIGNLVAEAFF.

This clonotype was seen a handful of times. CDR3 nucleotides: TGTGCCAGCAGCGAGACTAGCGGGAAGAATGAGCAGTTCTTC. Amino acids: CASSETSGKNEQFF. V gene TRBV7-3 combines with J gene TRBJ2-1; 11 bases match TRBD2. The CDR3 covers 14 residues. The junction had 4 bases not matched to a gene; V was cut back by 5 bases and J by 7 bases. The V gene's germline CDR1 is SGHTA and CDR2 FQGTGA. The variable domain in full, with the rest retrieved from reference TRBV7-3 and TRBJ2-1, is GAGVSQTPSNKVTEKGKYVELRCDPISGHTALYWYRQSLGQGPEFLIYFQGTGAADDSGLPNDRFFAVRPEGSVSTLKIQRTERGDSAVYLCASSETSGKNEQFFGPGTRLTVL.

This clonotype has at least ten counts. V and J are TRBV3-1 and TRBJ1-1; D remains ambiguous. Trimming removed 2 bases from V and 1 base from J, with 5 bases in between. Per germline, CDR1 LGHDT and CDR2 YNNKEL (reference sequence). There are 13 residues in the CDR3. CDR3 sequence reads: CASSQLENTEAFF. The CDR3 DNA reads TGTGCCAGCAGCCAACTAGAGAACACTGAAGCTTTCTTT.

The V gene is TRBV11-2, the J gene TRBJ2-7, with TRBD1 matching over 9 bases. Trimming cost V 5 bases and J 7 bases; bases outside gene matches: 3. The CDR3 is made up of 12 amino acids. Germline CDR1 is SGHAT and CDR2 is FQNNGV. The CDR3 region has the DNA TGTGCCAGCAGCACCGGGACAGGGGAGCAGTACTTC. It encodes CASSTGTGEQYF.

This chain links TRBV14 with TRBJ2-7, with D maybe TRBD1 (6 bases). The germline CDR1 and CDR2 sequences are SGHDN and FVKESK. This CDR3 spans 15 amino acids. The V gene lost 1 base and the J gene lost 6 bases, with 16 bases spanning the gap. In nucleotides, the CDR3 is TGTGCCAGCAGCCAAGCCCGGGACATCCTCGGCGAGCAGTACTTC. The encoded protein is CASSQARDILGEQYF.

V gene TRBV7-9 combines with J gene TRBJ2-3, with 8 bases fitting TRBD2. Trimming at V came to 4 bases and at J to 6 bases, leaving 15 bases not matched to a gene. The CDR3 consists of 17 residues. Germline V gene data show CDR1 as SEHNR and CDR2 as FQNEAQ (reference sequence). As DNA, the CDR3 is TGTGCCAGCAGCTCTTGGGTTGTAGCGGGAAATTTCGATACGCAGTATTTT. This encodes CASSSWVVAGNFDTQYF.

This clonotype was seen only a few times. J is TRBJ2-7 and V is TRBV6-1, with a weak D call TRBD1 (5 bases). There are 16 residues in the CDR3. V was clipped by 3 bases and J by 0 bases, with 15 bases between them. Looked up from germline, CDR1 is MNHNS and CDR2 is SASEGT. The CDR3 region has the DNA TGTGCCAGCAGTGAGAGCGTAGGGGTTAGCTCCTACGAGCAGTACTTC. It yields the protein CASSESVGVSSYEQYF.

CDR3 amino acids: CASSLARVRTKDTEAFF. In DNA, the CDR3 is TGTGCCAGCAGCTTAGCGAGGGTAAGGACGAAGGACACTGAAGCTTTCTTT. This chain links TRBV9 with TRBJ1-1; D unresolved. The germline V gene encodes CDR1 SGDLS and CDR2 YYNGEE. V was clipped by 4 bases and J by 3 bases, with 22 bases between them. The CDR3 runs 17 residues. Looking up the rest from reference TRBV9 and TRBJ1-1 gives the full variable domain: DSGVTQTPKHLITATGQRVTLRCSPRSGDLSVYWYQQSLDQGLQFLIQYYNGEERAKGNILERFSAQQFPDLHSELNLSSLELGDSALYFCASSLARVRTKDTEAFFGQGTRLTVV.

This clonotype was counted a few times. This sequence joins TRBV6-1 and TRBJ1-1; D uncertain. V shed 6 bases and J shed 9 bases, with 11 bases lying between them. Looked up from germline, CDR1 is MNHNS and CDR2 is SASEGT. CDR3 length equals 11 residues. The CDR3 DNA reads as TGTGCCAGCAGACTCGACCAAAAAGCTTTCTTT. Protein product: CASRLDQKAFF.

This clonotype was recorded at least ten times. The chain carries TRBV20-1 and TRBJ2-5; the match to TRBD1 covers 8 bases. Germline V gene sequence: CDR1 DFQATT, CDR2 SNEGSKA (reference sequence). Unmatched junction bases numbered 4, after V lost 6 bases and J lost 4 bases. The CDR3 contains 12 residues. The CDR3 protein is CSATGQGETQYF. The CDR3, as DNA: TGCAGTGCGACTGGACAGGGAGAGACCCAGTACTTC.

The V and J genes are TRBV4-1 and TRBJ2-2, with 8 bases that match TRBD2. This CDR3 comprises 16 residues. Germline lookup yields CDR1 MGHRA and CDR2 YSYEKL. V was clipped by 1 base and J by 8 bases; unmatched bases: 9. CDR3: CASSQATSVQRGELFF. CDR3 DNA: TGCGCCAGCAGCCAAGCGACTAGCGTGCAAAGAGGGGAGCTGTTTTTT.

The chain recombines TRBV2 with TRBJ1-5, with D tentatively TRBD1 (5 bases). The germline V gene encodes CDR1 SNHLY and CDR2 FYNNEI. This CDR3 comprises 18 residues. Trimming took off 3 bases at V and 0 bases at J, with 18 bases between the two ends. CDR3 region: CASSDFAGGLGSNQPQHF. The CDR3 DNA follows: TGTGCCAGCAGTGACTTTGCGGGGGGTTTGGGTAGCAATCAGCCCCAGCATTTT.

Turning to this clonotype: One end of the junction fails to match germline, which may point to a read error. Here the CDR3 reads CSARDRGRGYTDTRYF. CDR3 DNA sequence: TGCAGTGCTAGAGATCGCGGCAGGGGGTACACAGATACGCGGTATTTT. The chain joins TRBV20-1 to TRBJ2-3, with 7 bases that match TRBD1. The CDR3 is 16 amino acids. The germline CDR1 and CDR2 sequences are DFQATT and SNEGSKA (reference sequence).

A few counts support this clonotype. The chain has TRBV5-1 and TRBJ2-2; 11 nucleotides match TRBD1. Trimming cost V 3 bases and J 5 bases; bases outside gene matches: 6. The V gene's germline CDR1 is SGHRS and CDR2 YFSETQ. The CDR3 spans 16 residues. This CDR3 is CASSSGQGARTGELFF. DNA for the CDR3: TGCGCCAGCAGCTCTGGACAGGGGGCGCGAACCGGGGAGCTGTTTTTT. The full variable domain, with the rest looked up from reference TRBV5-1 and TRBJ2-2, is KAGVTQTPRYLIKTRGQQVTLSCSPISGHRSVSWYQQTPGQGLQFLFEYFSETQRNKGNFPGRFSGRQFSNSRSEMNVSTLELGDSALYLCASSSGQGARTGELFFGEGSRLTVL.

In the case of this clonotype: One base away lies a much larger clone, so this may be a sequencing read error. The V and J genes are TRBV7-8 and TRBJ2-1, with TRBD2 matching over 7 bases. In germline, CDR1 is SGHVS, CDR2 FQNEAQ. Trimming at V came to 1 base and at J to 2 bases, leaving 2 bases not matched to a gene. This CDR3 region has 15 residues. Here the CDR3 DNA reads TGTGCCAGCAGCTTAGATCTAGCGGCCTACAATGAGCAGTTCTTC. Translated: CASSLDLAAYNEQFF.

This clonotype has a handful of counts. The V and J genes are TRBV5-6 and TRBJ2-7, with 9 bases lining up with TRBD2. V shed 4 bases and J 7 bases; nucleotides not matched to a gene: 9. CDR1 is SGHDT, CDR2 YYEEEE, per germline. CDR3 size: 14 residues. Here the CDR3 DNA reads TGTGCCAGCAGCCAGGGACTAGCCCCTCAGGAGCAGTACTTC. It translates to CASSQGLAPQEQYF.